This TCR beta chain was recorded in a study of cytomegalovirus exposure and HLA in healthy donors. Whole-study context: An early data release held tens of millions of unique TCRs from HLA-typed donors.

Study findings and constraints: Cytomegalovirus status was reportedly diagnosed by the classifier with high specificity and sensitivity.

Germline V gene sequence: CDR1 MNHEY, CDR2 SVGAGI. The CDR3 covers 13 residues. The junction had 2 bases not matched to a gene; V was cut back by 6 bases and J by 1 base. This clone was observed a single time. The target antigen is unknown. PCR amplification relied on 60 Vbeta primers (plus 13 Jbeta primers). Authors' processing steps: A later analysis tallied some 84 million unique TCR beta chains, 10 million to 12 million of them shared. Profiling relied on immunoSEQ multiplex PCR, and the TCRdb table lists in-frame clones only, not all of them. D and trimming were read from the DNA, whereas the V and J calls and clone size are those reported in that table. The data contain 59,000 or so clones, about 77% of them singletons.

The sample comprised PBMCs. This TCR was recovered from a man aged 25-45 years in good health and CMV-seropositive. J is TRBJ2-5 and V is TRBV6-5; 7 bases fit TRBD2. For the CDR3, the DNA is TGTGCCAGCAGCCGACTAGCCCAAGAGACCCAGTACTTC. Its translation is CASSRLAQETQYF.